What follows is one TCR beta chain and its context. Trimming took off 6 bases at V and 5 bases at J, with 17 bases between the two ends. This CDR3 region has 14 residues. Germline CDR1 SNHLY, CDR2 FYNNEI. This record belongs to a study of shared clonotypes between healthy human individuals. Only CD45RO-negative cells positively selected for CCR7 counted as naive CD8 cells, so terminally differentiated effector memory CD45RA+ cells were excluded. Study processing details: Owing to the provision of junction-only sequences devoid of quality scores by immunoSEQ, filtering differed. The method was immunoSEQ multiplex PCR; TCRdb's version includes in-frame clones alone and lacks a portion of them. The D gene and trimming were derived from the DNA, and the V and J assignments and clone size from that table. The data contain around 2,100,000 clones, about 95% of them singletons.

The sequenced sample consisted of naive CD8+ T cells sorted from blood. The origin of this receptor is a young man in good health. This chain links TRBV2 with TRBJ2-7; D might be TRBD2 (5 bases). The CDR3 spells CASSPPEGWNEQYF. The CDR3 DNA reads TGTGCCAGCAGCCCTCCAGAGGGTTGGAACGAGCAGTACTTC.